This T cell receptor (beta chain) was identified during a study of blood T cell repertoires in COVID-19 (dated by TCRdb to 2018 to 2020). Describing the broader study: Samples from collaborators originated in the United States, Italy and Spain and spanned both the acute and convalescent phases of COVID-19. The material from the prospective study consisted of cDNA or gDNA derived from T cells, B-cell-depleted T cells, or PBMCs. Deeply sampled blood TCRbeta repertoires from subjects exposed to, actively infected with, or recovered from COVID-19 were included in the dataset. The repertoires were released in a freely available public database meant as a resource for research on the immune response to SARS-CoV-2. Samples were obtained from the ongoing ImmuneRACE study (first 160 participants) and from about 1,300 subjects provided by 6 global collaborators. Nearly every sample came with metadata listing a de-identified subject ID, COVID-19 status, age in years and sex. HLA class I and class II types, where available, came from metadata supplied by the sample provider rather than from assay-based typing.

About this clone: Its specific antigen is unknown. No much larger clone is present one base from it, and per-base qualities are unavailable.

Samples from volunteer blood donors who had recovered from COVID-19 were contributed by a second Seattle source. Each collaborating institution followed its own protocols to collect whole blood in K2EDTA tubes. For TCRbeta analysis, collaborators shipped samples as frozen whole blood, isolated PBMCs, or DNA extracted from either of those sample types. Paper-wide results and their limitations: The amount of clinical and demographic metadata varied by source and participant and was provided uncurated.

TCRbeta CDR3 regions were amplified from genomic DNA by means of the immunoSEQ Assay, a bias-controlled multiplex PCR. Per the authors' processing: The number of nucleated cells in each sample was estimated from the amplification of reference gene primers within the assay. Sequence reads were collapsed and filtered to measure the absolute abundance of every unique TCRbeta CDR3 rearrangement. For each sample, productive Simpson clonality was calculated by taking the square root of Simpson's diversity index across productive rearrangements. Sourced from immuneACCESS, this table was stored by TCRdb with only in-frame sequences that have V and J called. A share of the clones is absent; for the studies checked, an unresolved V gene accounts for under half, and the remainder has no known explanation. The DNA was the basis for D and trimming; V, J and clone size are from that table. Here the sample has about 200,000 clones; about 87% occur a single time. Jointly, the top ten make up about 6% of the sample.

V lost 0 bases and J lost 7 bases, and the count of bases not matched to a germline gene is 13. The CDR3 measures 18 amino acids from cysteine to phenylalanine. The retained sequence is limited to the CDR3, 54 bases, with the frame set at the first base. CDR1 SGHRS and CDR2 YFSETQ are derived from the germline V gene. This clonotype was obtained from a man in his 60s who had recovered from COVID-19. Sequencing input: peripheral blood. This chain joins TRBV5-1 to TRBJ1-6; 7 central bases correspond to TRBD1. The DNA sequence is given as TGCGCCAGCAGCTTGGGGGACAGCGCCTTCGGGGGCAATTCACCCCTCCACTTT. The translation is CASSLGDSAFGGNSPLHF.